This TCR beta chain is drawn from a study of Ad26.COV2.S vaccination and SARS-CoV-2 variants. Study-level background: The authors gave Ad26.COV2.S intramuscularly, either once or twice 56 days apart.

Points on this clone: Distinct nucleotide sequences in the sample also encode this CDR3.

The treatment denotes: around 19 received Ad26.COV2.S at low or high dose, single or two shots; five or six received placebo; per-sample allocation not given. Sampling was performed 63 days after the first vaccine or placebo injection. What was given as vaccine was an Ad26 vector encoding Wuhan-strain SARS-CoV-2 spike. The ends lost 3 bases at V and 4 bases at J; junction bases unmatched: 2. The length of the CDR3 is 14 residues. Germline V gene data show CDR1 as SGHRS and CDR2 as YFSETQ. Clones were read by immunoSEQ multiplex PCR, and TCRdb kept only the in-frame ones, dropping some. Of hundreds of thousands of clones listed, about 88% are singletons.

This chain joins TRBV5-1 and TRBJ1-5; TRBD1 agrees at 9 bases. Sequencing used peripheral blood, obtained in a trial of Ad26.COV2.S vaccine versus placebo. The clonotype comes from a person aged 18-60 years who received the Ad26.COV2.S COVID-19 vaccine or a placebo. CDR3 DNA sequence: TGCGCCAGCAGCTCGGGGACAGGGAATCAGCCCCAGCATTTT. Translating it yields CASSSGTGNQPQHF.